This TCR beta chain was found in a study of OX40 agonist ivuxolimab in advanced cancers. About the full investigation: Ivuxolimab was a fully human IgG2 agonistic monoclonal antibody targeting the costimulatory receptor OX40 (CD134). Three dose-escalation patients achieved partial responses, one with hepatocellular carcinoma and two with cutaneous melanoma. Intravenous ivuxolimab was administered to patients every 2 weeks at six dose levels: 0.01, 0.1, 0.3, 1.5, 3 and 10 mg/kg. Among the approximately 50 dose-escalation patients, around 20 had hepatocellular carcinoma, 15 or so melanoma, 9 renal cell carcinoma and 9 head and neck cancer. Prior anti-PD-1, anti-PD-L1 or anti-CTLA-4 therapy was permitted, and about two fifths of dose-escalation patients had received checkpoint inhibitors. The purpose of peripheral TCRbeta sequencing was to test whether ivuxolimab changed TCR sequence diversity and led to clonal T-cell expansion. The paper describes the monotherapy dose-escalation part (N of about 55 patients) of the phase I trial of ivuxolimab. In the dose-escalation cohort, 75% to 90% of patients were male, and the mean age was 60 years with a range of roughly 20 to 80.

CDR1 and CDR2 (SGHTA, FQGNSA) derive from the germline V gene. Its CDR3 holds 15 amino acids, cysteine through phenylalanine. The read is trimmed to its CDR3 DNA, 45 bases read in frame from base 1. V loses 5 bases of germline sequence and J loses 8 bases, and the interval between the two ends is 19 bases. Results the study describes overall, beyond this receptor: Low levels of normalized T-cell clonal expansion were also seen in some patients who did not respond. In partial responders in the 0.1-3.0 mg/kg groups, normalized peripheral clonal expansion was found to be among the lowest, especially among CD8+ T cells. After ivuxolimab, more expanded clones were found on average in CD8+ T cells than in CD4+ T cells. At doses of 0.1 to 3.0 mg/kg, clonal expansion of both CD4+ and CD8+ blood T cells was observed from baseline to week 6. The antigen specificity of the clonally expanded peripheral T cells was not determined.

Patients with autoimmune disease history or receiving systemic immunosuppression were excluded from the trial. Peripheral blood for TCR sequencing was collected from all dose cohorts at baseline, on cycle 4 day 1, and on cycle 7 day 1. Samples were obtained from an open-label, multicenter, first-in-human phase I dose-escalation trial of ivuxolimab. Adults with locally advanced or metastatic melanoma, renal cell carcinoma, hepatocellular carcinoma or head and neck squamous cell carcinoma were enrolled in the trial. CD4+ and CD8+ T cells were sorted separately from peripheral blood before TCR sequencing. For sequencing of the TCRbeta CDR3 region, genomic DNA was extracted from the sorted cells. The immunoSEQ Assay was used for sequencing of TCRbeta CDR3 regions. In its TCRdb copy, this immuneACCESS table keeps in-frame sequences only and misses some clones. Where compared with another copy, unresolved V genes explain less than half of these, and the others have no known cause. Across this sample there are 25,000 to 35,000 clones, with roughly 84% seen only once. About 18% of the sample rests with the top ten.

In this sample, this clone turned up once. The antigen it binds to is not known. No much larger clonotype is one base removed from it; base qualities were not supplied. The V and J segments used are TRBV7-2 and TRBJ2-1; perhaps TRBD2 is the D gene, with 6 bases matching. The receptor's source is an adult with an advanced solid tumor such as melanoma, head and neck, liver or kidney cancer. The sequencing used CD4+ or CD8+ T cells sorted from blood, collected in a trial of the OX40 agonist ivuxolimab. The DNA is TGTGCCAGCAGCCTAACGGCCGGGGGTTGGGATGAGCAGTTCTTC. Protein translation: CASSLTAGGWDEQFF. When the CDR3 is completed using the reference TRBV7-2 and TRBJ2-1 genes on either side, the full variable domain is GAGVSQSPSNKVTEKGKDVELRCDPISGHTALYWYRQSLGQGLEFLIYFQGNSAPDKSGLPSDRFSAERTGGSVSTLTIQRTQQEDSAVYLCASSLTAGGWDEQFFGPGTRLTVL.